Listed here is a single T cell receptor beta chain. What it binds is unknown. The sample originates from a study of neoadjuvant anti-PD-1 for oral cavity cancer. About the study: Nivolumab at 3 mg/kg was mostly given biweekly, three to four doses, pre-surgery.

CDR3 length: 16 amino acids. CDR1 SGHNT and CDR2 YENEEA come from the germline V gene. Trimming left V 5 bases short and J 0 bases short, with 13 bases between. General study findings and limits: After neoadjuvant nivolumab, PBMC T cell clonality was significantly higher in non-responders than responders.

Data came from immunoSEQ multiplex PCR; TCRdb stores just in-frame clones and leaves some out. Found here are roughly 67,000 clones, around 88% of them singletons; the top ten hold 3% to 3.5%. The TCR originated in a person aged 35-80 years with oral cavity squamous cell carcinoma. This chain connects TRBV11-3 to TRBJ2-2; D is perhaps TRBD1 or TRBD2 (5 bases each). The input for sequencing was PBMCs, taken before nivolumab (anti-PD-1) treatment. The CDR3 DNA sequence: TGTGCCAGCAGCCAGTGGGGGTTCCCGAACACCGGGGAGCTGTTTTTT. Translation gives CASSQWGFPNTGELFF.